The sequence of this TCR beta chain was determined in a study of T cells after yellow fever vaccination. TCRdb used MiXCR to reprocess the 5' RACE reads, holding one entry per CDR3 protein. The data hold some 350,000 distinct CDR3 sequences, with around 10% observed a single time. Sequencing was performed on PBMCs, taken on the day of the first yellow fever vaccination. The clonotype originates from a young man who received the YFV17D yellow fever vaccine.

Written as DNA, the CDR3 is TGTGCCAGCAGCCGAGGTTATACAGGGTTGAACACTGAAGCTTTCTTT. Translation gives CASSRGYTGLNTEAFF. The chain has TRBV11-1 and TRBJ1-1, with a tentative D call TRBD1 (6 bases). V lost 5 bases and J lost 0, with 16 bases in between. CDR1 is SGHAT, CDR2 FQDESV, per germline (reference sequence). This CDR3 region has 16 residues.